The following is a T cell receptor (beta chain) sequence with its context. Antigen: not known. The entry originates in a study of Graves' ophthalmopathy and Graves' hyperthyroidism. Study background: Prior to any treatment, peripheral blood was collected at the time of initial diagnosis. Whole-study findings and limits: Blood contained most expanded thyroid clonotypes exceeding 0.001 frequency. For separating ophthalmopathy from stable hyperthyroidism, a 13-signature model gave 85% to 90% sensitivity and approximately 76% specificity.

The V segment lost 5 bases and the J segment 6 bases; nucleotides outside the gene matches: 9. The CDR3 is made up of 14 amino acids. As the template, RNA transcripts were used to amplify TCR beta CDR3 regions. HTBI primers primed a first-round RT-PCR, and a second-round multiplex PCR followed. TCRdb called the multiplex PCR reads again in MiXCR, with one record for every CDR3 protein. In the table there are hundreds of thousands of distinct CDR3 sequences, about 24% of which are singletons. Diagnosis relied on clinical symptoms, serum thyroxine, TRAb, thyroid ultrasound and orbital computed tomography.

The V call is TRBV12-3 or TRBV12-4, the J call TRBJ1-2; 7 bases are a match to TRBD1. The origin of this receptor is a woman younger than 30 with stable Graves' hyperthyroidism. Some clones in this sample may be carry-over from other donors' samples. Input material: peripheral blood. For the CDR3, the DNA is TGTGCCAGCAGTAAGCGGGACAGTTTAAATGGCTACACCTTC. Protein sequence: CASSKRDSLNGYTF.